The 25 T cell receptor beta chains in this list originate from one sample, sequenced in a study of cytomegalovirus exposure and HLA in healthy donors. Amplification used 60 Vbeta primers and 13 Jbeta primers. The method was immunoSEQ multiplex PCR; TCRdb's version includes in-frame clones alone and lacks a portion of them. The table lists approximately 190,000 clones, roughly 76% of them singletons, with more than 6% in the top ten. The specimen was PBMCs. These receptors all come from a man aged 40-49 years in good health and CMV-seropositive.

This clone was seen a few times. The CDR3 reads CASSPRLTAGSANEKLFF. The CDR3 DNA reads as TGTGCCAGCTCACCGAGACTTACGGCAGGGTCAGCTAATGAAAAACTGTTTTTT. The chain couples TRBV18 to TRBJ1-4, with TRBD1 as a possible D gene (5 bases). Germline assignment: CDR1 KGHSH and CDR2 LQKENI. The V gene lost 3 bases and the J gene lost 3 bases, with 20 bases spanning the gap. This CDR3 contains 18 residues.

The chain links TRBV29-1 to TRBJ1-4, with D uncertain. V lost 7 bases and J lost 0, with 15 bases in between. There are 15 residues in the CDR3. The germline CDR1 and CDR2 sequences are SQVTM and ANQGSEA. The CDR3 DNA is TGCAGCGCCCGAGGGAGGAGAGCAACTAATGAAAAACTGTTTTTT. This codes for CSARGRRATNEKLFF.

The chain links TRBV5-1 to TRBJ1-1, with D perhaps TRBD1 (6 bases). V was pared by 4 bases and J by 7 bases, with 11 bases between. The CDR3 runs to 12 residues. Germline loops: CDR1 SGHRS, CDR2 YFSETQ. Here the CDR3 DNA reads TGCGCCAGCAGCCCCGGGACACTTGAAGCTTTCTTT. This codes for CASSPGTLEAFF.

A few counts support this clone. The chain is built from TRBV2 and TRBJ2-3, with 7 nucleotides matching TRBD2. The trim removed 9 bases at V and 2 bases at J, leaving 8 bases unmatched. This CDR3 is 14 amino acids long. From germline, CDR1 is SNHLY and CDR2 FYNNEI. The CDR3 here is CARGGEGLTDTQYF. The CDR3 DNA is TGTGCCAGGGGGGGGGAAGGGCTCACAGATACGCAGTATTTT.

This rearrangement joins TRBV5-8 to TRBJ1-2; D is possibly TRBD1 (5 bases). This CDR3 contains 15 residues. V was shortened by 4 bases and J by 6 bases, with 19 bases between the two germline ends. Looked up from germline, CDR1 is SGHTS and CDR2 is YDEGEE. The DNA for the CDR3 is TGTGCCAGCAGCAACGCAGGGTCACTGACGAATGGCTACACCTTC. Protein sequence: CASSNAGSLTNGYTF. Using reference TRBV5-8 and TRBJ1-2 for the parts outside the CDR3, the full variable domain is EAGVTQSPTHLIKTRGQQATLRCSPISGHTSVYWYQQALGLGLQFLLWYDEGEERNRGNFPPRFSGRQFPNYSSELNVNALELEDSALYLCASSNAGSLTNGYTFGSGTRLTVV.

This clone was seen a few times. This chain joins TRBV27 and TRBJ1-2, with 12 bases identical to TRBD1. Germline loops: CDR1 MNHEY, CDR2 SMNVEV (reference sequence). The V gene end was trimmed by 5 bases and the J gene end by 5 bases; junction bases not matched to a gene: 6. CDR3 length: 15 amino acids. Here the CDR3 reads CASSTGTGGRYGYTF. CDR3 DNA: TGTGCCAGCAGTACCGGGACAGGGGGCCGGTATGGCTACACCTTC.

J is TRBJ2-1 and V is TRBV5-1, with TRBD2 identical over 9 bases. There are 14 residues in the CDR3. V lost 4 bases and J lost 4; bases outside the gene matches: 3. Germline-derived CDR1 and CDR2 are SGHRS and YFSETQ. The CDR3 DNA reads TGCGCCAGCAGCCCGGGACTAGCTTACAATGAGCAGTTCTTC. Encoded protein: CASSPGLAYNEQFF.

This chain joins TRBV29-1 and TRBJ2-5; TRBD1 matches at 9 bases. Trimming cost V 6 bases and J 5 bases; bases outside gene matches: 1. The germline V gene encodes CDR1 SQVTM and CDR2 ANQGSEA. This CDR3 contains 11 residues. Here the CDR3 reads CSVTGGETQYF. The CDR3 nucleotides are TGCAGCGTGACAGGGGGGGAGACCCAGTACTTC.

The CDR3, as DNA: TGTGCCAGTAGTATTCCAGGGGGCACGTACGAGCAGTACTTC. Its translation: CASSIPGGTYEQYF. The chain has TRBV19 and TRBJ2-7; 8 bases match TRBD1. V gave up 3 bases and J gave up 4 bases; unmatched junction bases: 5. This CDR3 has 14 amino acids. The germline CDR1 and CDR2 sequences are LNHDA and SQIVND (reference sequence).

The chain has TRBV6-1 and TRBJ1-4; TRBD1 might be the D (6 bases). The CDR3 consists of 14 residues. V gave up 0 bases and J gave up 16 bases, with 18 bases separating them. Germline CDR1 MNHNS, CDR2 SASEGT. The CDR3 DNA follows: TGTGCCAGCAGTGAAGCTAGAAGGACAGCCTGGGGGTTTTTT. It is translated as CASSEARRTAWGFF.

The chain recombines TRBV7-3 with TRBJ2-1; D may be TRBD1 (6 bases). Per the germline V gene, CDR1 is SGHTA and CDR2 is FQGTGA. This CDR3 is built from 13 residues. With 8 bases removed from V and 7 bases from J, the gap between germline ends came to 15 bases. The CDR3 region is CASAGTNGNEQFF. CDR3 DNA sequence: TGTGCCAGCGCCGGGACAAATGGGAATGAGCAGTTCTTC.

V is TRBV19 and J is TRBJ1-4; D unresolved. The V end was cut by 5 bases, the J end by 0 bases, with 13 bases between. This CDR3 comprises 16 residues. Looked up from germline, CDR1 is LNHDA and CDR2 is SQIVND (reference sequence). CDR3 amino acids: CASSPFEPATNEKLFF. CDR3 DNA: TGTGCCAGTAGTCCTTTCGAACCAGCAACTAATGAAAAACTGTTTTTT.

J is TRBJ1-3 and V is TRBV18; no clear D. With 5 bases removed from V and 4 bases from J, the gap between germline ends came to 9 bases. The length of the CDR3 is 13 residues. The germline gives CDR1 KGHSH, CDR2 LQKENI. CDR3 residues: CASSTNRGNTIYF. For the CDR3, the DNA is TGTGCCAGCTCAACGAACAGAGGAAACACCATATATTTT. The variable domain in full, with the rest retrieved from reference TRBV18 and TRBJ1-3, is NAGVMQNPRHLVRRRGQEARLRCSPMKGHSHVYWYRQLPEEGLKFMVYLQKENIIDESGMPKERFSAEFPKEGPSILRIQQVVRGDSAAYFCASSTNRGNTIYFGEGSWLTVV.

This rearrangement joins TRBV6-5 to TRBJ1-5; D is unresolved. The CDR3 is made up of 13 amino acids. With 3 bases removed from V and 5 bases from J, the gap between germline ends came to 8 bases. Germline V gene sequence: CDR1 MNHEY, CDR2 SVGAGI. The CDR3 sequence: CASSYQSDQPQHF. CDR3 in DNA: TGTGCCAGCAGTTATCAGTCCGATCAGCCCCAGCATTTT.

This chain links TRBV7-6 with TRBJ1-6; tentatively, D is TRBD1 (5 bases). Germline loops: CDR1 SGHVS, CDR2 FNYEAQ. The ends were cut back, 1 base at V and 7 bases at J, with 14 bases in the middle. The CDR3 is made up of 16 amino acids. The CDR3 DNA reads TGTGCCAGCAGCTTAGAACGGCAGGGTGGGAATTCACCCCTCCACTTT. Translation gives CASSLERQGGNSPLHF.

The chain has TRBV7-2 and TRBJ1-6; D is possibly TRBD1 (6 bases). Germline V gives CDR1 SGHTA, CDR2 FQGNSA. Trimming cost V 2 bases and J 8 bases, with 16 bases left between them. This CDR3 is built from 16 residues. CDR3 region: CASSLPQGLGDSPLHF. CDR3 bases: TGTGCCAGCAGCTTACCGCAGGGGCTAGGTGATTCACCCCTCCACTTT.

The chain has TRBV9 and TRBJ2-2, with 9 positions matching TRBD1. The CDR3 spans 17 residues. Germline CDR1 SGDLS, CDR2 YYNGEE. After removal of 2 bases from V and 1 base from J, the junction contained 6 bases not matched to a gene. The CDR3 is CASSVITGQGNTGELFF. The CDR3 coding sequence is TGTGCCAGCAGCGTCATAACGGGACAGGGGAACACCGGGGAGCTGTTTTTT.

The chain combines TRBV27 with TRBJ1-5; 11 nucleotides line up with TRBD1. Germline V CDR1 and CDR2: MNHEY, SMNVEV (reference sequence). The CDR3 contains 16 residues. V trimming: 1 base; J trimming: 5 bases; junction bases outside the gene matches: 4. CDR3 DNA: TGTGCCAGCAGTTTATGGGGGACAGGGGGTTATCAGCCCCAGCATTTT. Protein: CASSLWGTGGYQPQHF.

The J gene is TRBJ1-1, the V gene TRBV6-5; tentative D call: TRBD1 (6 bases). The germline gives CDR1 MNHEY, CDR2 SVGAGI. V was shortened by 0 bases and J by 4 bases, with 9 bases between the two germline ends. The CDR3 extends over 14 amino acids. In DNA form, the CDR3 reads TGTGCCAGCAGTTACTCGGGGGCTGGCACTGAAGCTTTCTTT. This codes for CASSYSGAGTEAFF.

The chain combines TRBV29-1 with TRBJ2-2; D might be TRBD2 (5 bases). V was clipped by 6 bases and J by 2 bases, with 10 bases between them. The CDR3 spans 13 residues. CDR1 SQVTM and CDR2 ANQGSEA come from the germline V gene. The CDR3 DNA reads as TGCAGCGTCGCGGGCGTTAACACCGGGGAGCTGTTTTTT. Translated: CSVAGVNTGELFF.

The chain uses TRBV28 and TRBJ1-5; 7 bases agree with TRBD1. CDR1 and CDR2 (germline): MDHEN, SYDVKM. V lost 6 bases, J lost 0 bases, and 5 bases stayed unmatched. This CDR3 contains 15 residues. The CDR3 DNA is TGTGCCAGCAGCTGGACAGGTTATAGCAATCAGCCCCAGCATTTT. Translated: CASSWTGYSNQPQHF.

The V gene is TRBV6-1, the J gene TRBJ1-1; weak D call: TRBD1 (5 bases). Germline V gene sequence: CDR1 MNHNS, CDR2 SASEGT. V was pared by 3 bases and J by 8 bases, with 13 bases between. The CDR3 is made up of 13 amino acids. DNA for the CDR3: TGTGCCAGCAGTGAGGCTGGGGCGACGGAAGCTTTCTTT. Its translation is CASSEAGATEAFF.

The V gene is TRBV7-2, the J gene TRBJ2-7, with a possible D match to TRBD2 (6 bases). V was pared by 4 bases and J by 2 bases, with 15 bases between. The germline CDR1 and CDR2 sequences are SGHTA and FQGNSA. This CDR3 is built from 15 residues. CDR3 nucleotide sequence: TGTGCCAGCAGCTCCCGGCGGGACGGAACCTACGAGCAGTACTTC. This codes for CASSSRRDGTYEQYF.

The chain links TRBV18 to TRBJ2-3; D unclear. CDR3 length: 12 residues. The V and J ends lost 3 bases and 8 bases respectively, with 9 bases between them. Germline V gene data show CDR1 as KGHSH and CDR2 as LQKENI. The CDR3 DNA follows: TGTGCCAGCTCACCTGAGCAGGTTACGCAGTATTTT. Its translation: CASSPEQVTQYF.

This clone was seen a few times. The chain's CDR3 is CASSYSNGGYTEAFF. The CDR3 nucleotides read TGTGCCAGCAGTTACTCAAACGGCGGGTATACTGAAGCTTTCTTT. The rearrangement joins TRBV6-5 to TRBJ1-1; the D is unclear. Trimming removed 0 bases from V and 5 bases from J, with 13 bases in between. The germline gives CDR1 MNHEY, CDR2 SVGAGI. This CDR3 contains 15 residues.